The source of this T cell receptor beta chain is a study of blood T cells in healthy people across ages. Background on the study: There was about one barcoded beta molecule captured by template switching per two T cells.

It was with a sample-barcoded 5' primer and a J-beta primer mix that a second PCR of roughly 7 to 11 cycles was run. TCRdb re-called the 5' RACE reads with MiXCR, one entry per CDR3 protein. The repertoire holds approximately 830,000 distinct CDR3 sequences, with around 62% as singletons. V dropped 6 bases and J dropped 8 bases, with 13 bases sitting between them. Per germline, CDR1 MNHEY and CDR2 SVGEGT. This CDR3 has 13 amino acids. The donors, healthy Caucasians from Russia, were aged roughly 6 to 95. Material for sequencing was blood. This receptor was obtained from a man aged 30 to 45 in good health. V gene TRBV6-2 or TRBV6-3 combines with J gene TRBJ1-4; D call uncertain. The DNA of the CDR3 is TGTGCCAGCAGCCTCCCGGGGAGAGAAAAACTGTTTTTT. Its translation: CASSLPGREKLFF.